This T cell receptor (beta chain) comes out of a study of vaccination and CD4 T cells after COVID-19. Overall study: Treatment of control cultures consisted of a CEFX pool, an HIV-1 Nef pool, or no peptide. Points from the study as a whole: The study examined relatively few convalescent patients and included no early post-infection timepoints. Rising from about 20 to 38, the median of SARS-CoV-2-reactive clonotypes did not change significantly.

Worth noting for this clonotype: Its specificity is not known.

Sequencing of the DNA from cultured CD4+ T cells was carried out with the Oncomine TCR Beta short-read assay. A single record per CDR3 protein comes from TCRdb applying MiXCR to the PCR reads. The sample comprises 19,000 or so distinct CDR3 sequences, more than 70% of which are singletons, and 17% rests with the top ten. This CDR3 spans 16 amino acids. Germline trimming cut 3 bases from V and 8 bases from J; bases unmatched to any gene: 10. Sample treatment: roughly 10-day PBMC culture with coronavirus spike peptide pools or control peptides (ViraFEST assay). Days 3 and 7 were when half the medium was replaced with fresh IL-2 medium.

Sequencing was performed on CD4+ T cells from blood, cultured in vitro, taken after SARS-CoV-2 vaccination. This TCR came from a human donor who received a COVID-19 vaccine. The rearrangement links TRBV12-3 or TRBV12-4 to TRBJ2-2, with 9 bases identical to TRBD2. The CDR3 region is CASSLERGVVQGELFF. As DNA, the CDR3 is TGTGCCAGCAGTTTGGAGCGGGGGGTTGTCCAAGGGGAGCTGTTTTTT.